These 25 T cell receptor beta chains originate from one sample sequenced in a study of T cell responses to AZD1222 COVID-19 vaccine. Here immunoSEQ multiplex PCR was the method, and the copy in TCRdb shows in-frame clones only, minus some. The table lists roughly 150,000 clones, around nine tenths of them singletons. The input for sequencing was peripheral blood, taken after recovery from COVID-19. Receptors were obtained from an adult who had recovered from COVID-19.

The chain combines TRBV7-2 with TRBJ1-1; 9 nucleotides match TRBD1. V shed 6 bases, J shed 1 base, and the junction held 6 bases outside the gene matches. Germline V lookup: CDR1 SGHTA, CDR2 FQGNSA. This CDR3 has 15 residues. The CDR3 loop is CASSKQGAPNTEAFF. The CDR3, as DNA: TGTGCCAGCAGTAAACAGGGGGCACCGAACACTGAAGCTTTCTTT.

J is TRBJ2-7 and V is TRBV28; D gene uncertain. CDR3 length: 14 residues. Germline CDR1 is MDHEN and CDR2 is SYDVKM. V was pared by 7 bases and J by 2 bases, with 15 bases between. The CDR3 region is CASTRRQTAYEQYF. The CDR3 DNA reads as TGTGCCAGCACTCGGCGGCAGACTGCCTACGAGCAGTACTTC. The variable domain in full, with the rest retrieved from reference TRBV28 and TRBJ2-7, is DVKVTQSSRYLVKRTGEKVFLECVQDMDHENMFWYRQDPGLGLRLIYFSYDVKMKEKGDIPEGYSVSREKKERFSLILESASTNQTSMYLCASTRRQTAYEQYFGPGTRLTVT.

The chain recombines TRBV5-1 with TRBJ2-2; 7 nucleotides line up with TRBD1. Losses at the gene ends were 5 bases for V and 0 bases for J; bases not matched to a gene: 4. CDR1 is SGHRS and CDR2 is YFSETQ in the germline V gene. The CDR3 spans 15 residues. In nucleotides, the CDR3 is TGCGCCAGCAGTCCAGACAGGGCGAACACCGGGGAGCTGTTTTTT. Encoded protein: CASSPDRANTGELFF.

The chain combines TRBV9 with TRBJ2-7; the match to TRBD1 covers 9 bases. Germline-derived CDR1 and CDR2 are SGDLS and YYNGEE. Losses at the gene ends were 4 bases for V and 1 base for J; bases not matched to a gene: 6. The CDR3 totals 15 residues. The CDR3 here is CASSPSGTGSYEQYF. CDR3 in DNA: TGTGCCAGCAGCCCCTCGGGGACAGGGTCCTACGAGCAGTACTTC. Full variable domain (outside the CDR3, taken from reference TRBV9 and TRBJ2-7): DSGVTQTPKHLITATGQRVTLRCSPRSGDLSVYWYQQSLDQGLQFLIQYYNGEERAKGNILERFSAQQFPDLHSELNLSSLELGDSALYFCASSPSGTGSYEQYFGPGTRLTVT.

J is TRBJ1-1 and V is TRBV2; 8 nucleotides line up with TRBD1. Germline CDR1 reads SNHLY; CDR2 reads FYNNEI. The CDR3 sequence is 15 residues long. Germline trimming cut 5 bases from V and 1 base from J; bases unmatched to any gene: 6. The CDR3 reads CASSMDRAKNTEAFF. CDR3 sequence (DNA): TGTGCCAGCAGTATGGACAGGGCTAAGAACACTGAAGCTTTCTTT.

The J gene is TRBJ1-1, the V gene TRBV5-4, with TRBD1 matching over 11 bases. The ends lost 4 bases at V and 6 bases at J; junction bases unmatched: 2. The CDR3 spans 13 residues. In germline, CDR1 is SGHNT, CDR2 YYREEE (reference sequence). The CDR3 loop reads CASSTDRGPEAFF. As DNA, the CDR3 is TGTGCCAGCAGCACGGACAGGGGGCCTGAAGCTTTCTTT.

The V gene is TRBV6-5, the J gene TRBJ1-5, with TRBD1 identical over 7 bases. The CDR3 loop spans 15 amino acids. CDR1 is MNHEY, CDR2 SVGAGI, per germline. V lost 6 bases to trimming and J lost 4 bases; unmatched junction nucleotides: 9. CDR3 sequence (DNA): TGTGCCAGCAGGTTGACAGGGCTAGGGAATCAGCCCCAGCATTTT. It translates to CASRLTGLGNQPQHF.

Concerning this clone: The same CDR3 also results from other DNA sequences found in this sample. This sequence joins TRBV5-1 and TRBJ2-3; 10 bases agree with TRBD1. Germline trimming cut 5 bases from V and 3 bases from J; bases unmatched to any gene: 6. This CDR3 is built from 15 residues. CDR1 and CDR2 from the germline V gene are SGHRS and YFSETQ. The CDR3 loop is CASSSGQGGTDTQYF. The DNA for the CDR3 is TGCGCCAGCAGTTCTGGACAGGGGGGTACAGATACGCAGTATTTT.

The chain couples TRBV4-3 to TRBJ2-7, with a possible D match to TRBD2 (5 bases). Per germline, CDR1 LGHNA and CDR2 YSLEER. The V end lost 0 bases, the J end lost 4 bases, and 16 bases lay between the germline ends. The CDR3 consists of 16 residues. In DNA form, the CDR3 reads TGCGCCAGCAGCCAAGATTCGGAGAGGGCCTCGTACGAGCAGTACTTC. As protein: CASSQDSERASYEQYF.

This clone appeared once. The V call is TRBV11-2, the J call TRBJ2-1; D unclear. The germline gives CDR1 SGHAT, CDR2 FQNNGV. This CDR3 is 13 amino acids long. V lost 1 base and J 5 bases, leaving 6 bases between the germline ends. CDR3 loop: CASSLGVDNEQFF. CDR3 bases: TGTGCCAGCAGCTTAGGCGTGGACAATGAGCAGTTCTTC.

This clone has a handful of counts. The CDR3 loop reads CASSEQGGNTEAFF. CDR3 sequence (DNA): TGTGCCAGCAGCGAACAGGGGGGGAACACTGAAGCTTTCTTT. This chain connects TRBV7-2 to TRBJ1-1, with 8 nucleotides matching TRBD1. Germline V gene sequence: CDR1 SGHTA, CDR2 FQGNSA. The V segment lost 5 bases and the J segment 1 base; nucleotides outside the gene matches: 3. There are 14 residues in the CDR3.

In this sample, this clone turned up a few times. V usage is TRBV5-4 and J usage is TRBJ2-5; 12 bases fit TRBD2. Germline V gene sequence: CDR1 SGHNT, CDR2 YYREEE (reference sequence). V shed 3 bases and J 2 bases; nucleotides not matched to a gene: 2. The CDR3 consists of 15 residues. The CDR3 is CASSWGTSGQETQYF. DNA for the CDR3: TGTGCCAGCAGCTGGGGGACTAGCGGGCAAGAGACCCAGTACTTC.

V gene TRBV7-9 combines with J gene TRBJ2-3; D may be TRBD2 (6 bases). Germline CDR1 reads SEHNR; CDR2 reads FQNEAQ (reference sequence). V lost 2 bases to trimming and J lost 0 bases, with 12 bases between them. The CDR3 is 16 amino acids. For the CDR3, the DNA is TGTGCCAGCAGCTTAAGTTTCGGGGGTAGCACAGATACGCAGTATTTT. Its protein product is CASSLSFGGSTDTQYF.

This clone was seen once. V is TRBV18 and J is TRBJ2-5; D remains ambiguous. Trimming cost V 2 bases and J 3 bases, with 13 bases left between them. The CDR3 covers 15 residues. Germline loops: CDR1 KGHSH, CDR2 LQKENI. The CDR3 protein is CASSPKQQAKETQYF. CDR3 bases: TGTGCCAGCTCACCAAAACAGCAAGCTAAAGAGACCCAGTACTTC.

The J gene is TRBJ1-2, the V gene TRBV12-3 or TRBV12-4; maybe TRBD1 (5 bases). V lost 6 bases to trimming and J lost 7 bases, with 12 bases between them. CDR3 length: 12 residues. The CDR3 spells CASRGQSFGYTF. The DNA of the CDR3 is TGTGCCAGCAGGGGGCAGAGCTTTGGCTACACCTTC.

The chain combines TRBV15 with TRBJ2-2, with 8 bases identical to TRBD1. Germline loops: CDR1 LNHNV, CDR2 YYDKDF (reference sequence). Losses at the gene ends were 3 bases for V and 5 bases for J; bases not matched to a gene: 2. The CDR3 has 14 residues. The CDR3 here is CATSRDRATGELFF. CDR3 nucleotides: TGTGCCACCAGCAGGGACAGGGCAACCGGGGAGCTGTTTTTT. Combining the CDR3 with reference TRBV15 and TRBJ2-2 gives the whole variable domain DAMVIQNPRYQVTQFGKPVTLSCSQTLNHNVMYWYQQKSSQAPKLLFHYYDKDFNNEADTPDNFQSRRPNTSFCFLDIRSPGLGDTAMYLCATSRDRATGELFFGEGSRLTVL.

The CDR3 region has the DNA TGTGCCAGCGGGACAGATCAAAGCTCCTATAATTCACCCCTCCACTTT. As protein: CASGTDQSSYNSPLHF. The chain couples TRBV2 to TRBJ1-6, with 7 bases identical to TRBD1. Trimming took 8 bases from V and 0 from J; bases not matched to a gene: 7. The germline V gene has CDR1 SNHLY and CDR2 FYNNEI. The CDR3 is 16 residues long. The full variable domain, its missing parts supplied by reference TRBV2 and TRBJ1-6, is EPEVTQTPSHQVTQMGQEVILRCVPISNHLYFYWYRQILGQKVEFLVSFYNNEISEKSEIFDDQFSVERPDGSNFTLKIRSTKLEDSAMYFCASGTDQSSYNSPLHFGNGTRLTVT.

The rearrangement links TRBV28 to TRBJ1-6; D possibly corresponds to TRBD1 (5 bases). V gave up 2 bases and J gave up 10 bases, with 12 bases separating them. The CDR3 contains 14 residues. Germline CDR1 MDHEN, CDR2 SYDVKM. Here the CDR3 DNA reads TGTGCCAGCAGTTTAAGCTCAGGGATATCACCCCTCCACTTT. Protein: CASSLSSGISPLHF.

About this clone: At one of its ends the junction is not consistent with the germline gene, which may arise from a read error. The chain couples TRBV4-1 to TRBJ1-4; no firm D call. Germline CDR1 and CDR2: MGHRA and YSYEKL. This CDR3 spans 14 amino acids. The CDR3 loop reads CASSHIPLRQAYYF. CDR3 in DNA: TGCGCCAGCAGCCATATCCCTCTCCGGCAGGCCTATTATTTT.

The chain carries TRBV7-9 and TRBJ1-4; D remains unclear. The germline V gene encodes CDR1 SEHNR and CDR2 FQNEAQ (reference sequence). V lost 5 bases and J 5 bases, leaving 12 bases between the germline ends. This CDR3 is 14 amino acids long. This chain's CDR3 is CASSPQSTNEKLFF. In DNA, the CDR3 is TGTGCCAGCAGCCCTCAGAGCACAAATGAAAAACTGTTTTTT.

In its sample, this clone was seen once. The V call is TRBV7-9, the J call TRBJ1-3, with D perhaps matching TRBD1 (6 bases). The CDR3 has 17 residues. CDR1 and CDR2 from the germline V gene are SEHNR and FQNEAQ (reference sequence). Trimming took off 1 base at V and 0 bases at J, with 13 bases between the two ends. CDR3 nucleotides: TGTGCCAGCAGCTTAGATCTACAGGGAACCTCTGGAAACACCATATATTTT. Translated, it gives CASSLDLQGTSGNTIYF.

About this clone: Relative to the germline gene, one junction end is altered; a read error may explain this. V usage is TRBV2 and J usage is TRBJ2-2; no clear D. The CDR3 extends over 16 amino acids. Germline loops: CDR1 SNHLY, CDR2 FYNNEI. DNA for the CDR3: TGTGCCAGCAACCGTGGCTACGAAGCGAACTCCGGGGAGCTGTTTTTT. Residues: CASNRGYEANSGELFF. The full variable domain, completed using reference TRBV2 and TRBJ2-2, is EPEVTQTPSHQVTQMGQEVILRCVPISNHLYFYWYRQILGQKVEFLVSFYNNEISEKSEIFDDQFSVERPDGSNFTLKIRSTKLEDSAMYFCASNRGYEANSGELFFGEGSRLTVL.

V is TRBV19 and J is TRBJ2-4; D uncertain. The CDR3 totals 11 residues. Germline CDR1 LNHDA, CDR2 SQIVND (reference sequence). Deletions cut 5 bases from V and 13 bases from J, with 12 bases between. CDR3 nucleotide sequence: TGTGCCAGTAGTGCACAAATCCAACAGTACTTC. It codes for CASSAQIQQYF.

In DNA, the CDR3 is TGTGCCAGTAGTATAGCAGAAGGGTGGGGCAATCAGCCCCAGCATTTT. Translating gives CASSIAEGWGNQPQHF. This chain uses TRBV19 with TRBJ1-5; D ambiguous. The CDR3 covers 16 residues. From germline, CDR1 is LNHDA and CDR2 SQIVND (reference sequence). Trimming cost V 1 base and J 2 bases, with 12 bases left between them.

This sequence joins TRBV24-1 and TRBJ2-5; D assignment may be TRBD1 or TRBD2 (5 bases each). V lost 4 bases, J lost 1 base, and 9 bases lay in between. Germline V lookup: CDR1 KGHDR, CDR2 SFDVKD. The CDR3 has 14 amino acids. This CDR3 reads CATSEAGTQETQYF. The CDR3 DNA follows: TGTGCCACCAGTGAGGCCGGGACCCAAGAGACCCAGTACTTC.